Reported below is one T cell receptor beta chain. This clone was seen a handful of times. Its antigen remains undetermined. No base-level quality is on record; no much larger clone is a single base apart. The data were taken from a study of cytomegalovirus exposure and HLA in healthy donors (TCRdb year 2017). Study-wide context: An earlier analysis of some 600 of the donors reported 276 Gb of sequence data and 95 million to 130 million unique TCR beta sequences obtained from some 170 million T cells. In an earlier analysis of roughly 580 of the donors, high-throughput TCR beta sequencing was used to judge whether each TCR beta V gene segment behaved as functional or pseudogenic. The aim of the study was to test whether cataloging public T cell receptors could identify signatures of past pathogen exposure. Among the roughly 390 genotyped donors, under 90% belonged to the genetic ancestry cluster associated with self-reported Caucasian donors. Both class I and class II loci were covered by HLA typing, at four-digit resolution. Besides the first cohort of roughly 700 subjects, a separate validation cohort made up of roughly 130 different subjects was used. Roughly 300 gigabases of sequencing data and approximately 84 million unique TCR sequences were included in an early release covering under 650 HLA-typed donors. To predict cytomegalovirus infection status, the study brought together high-throughput TCR immunosequencing, statistical association of individual TCRs with disease status, and machine learning. The study used immunosequencing to profile the T cell repertoires of approximately 630 subjects and linked those repertoires to cytomegalovirus serostatus. A later analysis re-analyzed previously published TCR beta repertoires from 600 to 850 donors and added high-resolution HLA genotyping to study TCR occurrence patterns. A later genetic analysis used genome-wide SNP genotypes for about 65% of the 666 donors, treating that subset as a discovery cohort. The number of donors typed differed by locus, with 629-630 for A, B, C, DRB1 and DQB1, around 500 for DQA1, 600 to 610 for DPA1, and some 450 for DPB1. All discovery cohort repertoires had been generated on a single sequencing platform. Roughly 5 DR-DQ haplotypes were handled as single units for association and clustering, since linkage in the cohort was strong. Rather than using new phenotypic data, the later analysis identified candidate immune exposures from TCR beta sequences and from how often those sequences occurred across donors. Alongside the repertoire data, information on donor age, sex, ethnicity and CMV serostatus was compiled. Among about 400 genotyped donors of the cohort, an average of roughly 230,000 unique TCR beta nucleotide sequences was sequenced per donor, of which approximately 19% were non-productive.

The cohort comprised around 690 healthy bone marrow donors. At the time of sampling, all cohort members were nominally healthy, though unrecorded immune exposures were likely present. The donor tested CMV seronegative, placing the donor among the 352 seronegative members of the cohort. A peripheral blood sample was provided by each donor, and peripheral blood mononuclear cells were used for TCR beta sequencing. The Qiagen DNeasy Blood Extraction Kit was used to extract genomic DNA from the blood cell samples. V sheds 2 bases and J sheds 11 bases, leaving 13 bases between their ends. Taken from cysteine to phenylalanine, the CDR3 has 13 residues. Left in the record is the CDR3 DNA by itself, 39 bases read in frame from the first base. CDR1 MNHNS and CDR2 SASEGT are derived from the germline V gene. Receptor amplification or capture employed the immunoSEQ multiplex PCR assay. For the multiplex PCR, a mixture combining 60 forward primers for TCR Vbeta segments and 13 reverse primers for TCR Jbeta segments was used. Amplification of the CDR3 region of rearranged TCR beta genes was performed with a multiplex PCR assay on genomic DNA. The Illumina HiSeq System was used to sequence the amplified TCR beta libraries as 87-base-pair reads. In the authors' own workflow: A later analysis tallied 70 million to 100 million unique TCR beta chains across the 666 repertoires, and approximately 12 million of those chains were shared by two or more donors. Raw reads were error-corrected and collapsed into unique sequences by a nearest-neighbor algorithm in which closely related sequences were merged to remove PCR and sequencing errors. Alignment of CDR3 sequences to IMGT reference sequences was used to assign V, D and J gene segments. Each retained sequence needed at least a six-nucleotide match to both a V gene segment and a J gene segment. Rearrangements were called productive when the CDR3 lacked stop codons and stayed in frame with V and J; all others were non-productive. Following IMGT convention, CDR3 was defined as the stretch from the second conserved V-encoded cysteine up to the conserved J-encoded phenylalanine. Sequences without an unambiguous match to a single V gene segment were excluded from the earlier analysis of almost 600 of the donors. An earlier analysis of just under 600 of the donors called V segments functional above 56.7% productive rearrangements and segregating when the between-donor standard deviation exceeded 5%. To diagnose cytomegalovirus status from the catalog of TCR beta chain sequences, a statistical classification framework was built. In a later analysis, V and J genes were assigned by comparing TCR nucleotide sequences against IMGT/GENE-DB human TR gene sequences. A later analysis assigned CDR3 sequences and most-parsimonious VDJ recombination scenarios with the TCRdist pipeline. A later analysis defined each TCR beta chain by its CDR3 amino acid sequence plus V-gene family, and excluded reads lacking a unique V-gene family. To address suspected cross-contamination and a sequencing artifact, a later analysis removed under 600 highly shared, low-generation-probability nucleotide sequences. For each public chain, a later analysis derived a clonal expansion index from normalized ranks of inferred template counts within each repertoire. A later analysis computed generation probabilities with a VDJ recombination model fitted to out-of-frame rearrangements, and checked the results against IGoR. In a later analysis, hypergeometric tests were used to score TCR-TCR, TCR-HLA and TCR-CMV co-occurrence, with a repertoire-size bias correction applied to TCR pairs. In a later analysis, false discovery rates were estimated by permuting HLA or CMV assignments 20 times. A later analysis grouped co-occurring TCRs with DBSCAN, adding TCRdist sequence similarity when clustering within HLA-allele-positive subsets. For co-occurrence clustering, repertoires with fewer than 30,000 or more than 120,000 public chains were excluded, along with five repertoires with anomalous nucleotide sharing. TCRdb provides this immuneACCESS table in a form limited to in-frame rearrangements. Some clones are lacking; in checked studies, under half of them reflect an unresolved V gene, and why the rest are absent is not known. Clonal size and the V and J genes are those of that table, whereas D and trimming came from the DNA. This sample comprises 90,000 to 150,000 clones, over 15% of them detected only once. The biggest ten clones account for over 1.5% of the sample.

What the study reported, not specific to this receptor: In the study, 150 to 200 TCR beta chains were listed as associated with cytomegalovirus. Because HLA typing was unavailable for some donors at each locus, only the typed subset was used in association tests. A cluster of highly shared sequence variants was judged likely to represent a technical artifact of the sequencing pipeline. It was suggested by the authors that the approach could potentially be generalized to other disease states and immunological phenotypes. When HLA alleles, especially DR and DQ, strongly co-occurred, TCR associations were difficult to assign to individual alleles. In a later analysis, HLA-associated TCR beta chains were found to be more clonally expanded and to have lower generation probabilities than equally common non-associated chains. Some IMGT-functional V segments, including TRBV6-2 and TRBV6-3, could not be told apart with the 87-base-pair reads, so those segments were excluded. In a later genetic analysis, a missense DCLRE1C variant was associated with V-gene and J-gene trimming of TCR beta chains, and the association was replicated in an independent cohort. CMV serostatus was the only immune exposure information available for the cohort. In this cohort, only TCR beta chains were sequenced, and detectable features were limited by the absence of alpha or paired-chain data. Linkage disequilibrium might explain the correlated functional status among segregating V segments, but an unknown experimental factor could not be ruled out. A further reported finding was that TCR beta sequences accurately predicted the HLA-A and HLA-B alleles for most subjects in the first cohort. Most TCR sequences were observed very rarely across donors, whereas some public TCRs were present in many individuals. In vitro tests confirmed that a few of the cytomegalovirus-associated TCR beta chains recognize cytomegalovirus antigens. The presence/absence analyses assumed that sequencing depth was roughly uniform across donors, and that assumption may not be true. A later analysis associated approximately 17,000 TCR beta sequences with specific HLA alleles at a false discovery rate of 0.05. Several of the top co-occurrence clusters appeared to be linked to parvovirus B19, influenza, CMV and Epstein-Barr virus, according to a later analysis. According to a later analysis, TCR association rates differed among HLA loci, with DRB1 alleles showing the most associated TCRs and HLA-C alleles showing the fewest. Because counts were too low, some 16 rarely observed V segments, including chromosome 9 orphons, were excluded from the earlier analysis of several hundred of the donors. In an earlier analysis of 587 of the donors, most TCR beta V segments were observed in productive rearrangements about 87% or about 30% of the time, broadly matching IMGT annotations. In both the original and validation cohorts, the classifier was reported to diagnose cytomegalovirus status with high specificity and sensitivity. In a later genetic analysis, fewer N-insertions in productive TCRs were reported among donors in an Asian-associated ancestry cluster than the approximately 710-donor mean. A later analysis found that most CMV-associated TCR beta chains appeared HLA-restricted, with HLA associations seemingly driven largely by CMV exposure.

Sequenced: PBMCs. This TCR was recovered from a woman in her late teens or twenties in good health and CMV-seronegative. The chain links TRBV6-1 with TRBJ1-5, with TRBD1 tentatively as D gene (6 bases match). The DNA is TGTGCCAGCAGTGAACCCGACAGGAGGTCCCAGCATTTT. Translation gives CASSEPDRRSQHF.